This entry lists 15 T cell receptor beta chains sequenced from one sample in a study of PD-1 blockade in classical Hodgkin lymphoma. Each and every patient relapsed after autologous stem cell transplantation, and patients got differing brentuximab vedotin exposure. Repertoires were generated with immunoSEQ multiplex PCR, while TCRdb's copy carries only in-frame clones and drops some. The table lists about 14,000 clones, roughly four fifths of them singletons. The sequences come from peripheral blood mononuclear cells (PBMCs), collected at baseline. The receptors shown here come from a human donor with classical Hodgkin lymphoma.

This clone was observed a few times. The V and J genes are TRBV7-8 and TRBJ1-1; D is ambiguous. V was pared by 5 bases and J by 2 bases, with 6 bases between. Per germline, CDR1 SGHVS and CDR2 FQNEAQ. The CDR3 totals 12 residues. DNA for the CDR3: TGTGCCAGCAGCCATTATAACACTGAAGCTTTCTTT. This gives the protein CASSHYNTEAFF.

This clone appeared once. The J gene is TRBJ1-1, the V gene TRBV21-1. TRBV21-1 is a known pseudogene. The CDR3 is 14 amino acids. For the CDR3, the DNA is TGTGCCAGCAGCAAACCTTGCTGGGACACTGAAGCTTTCTTT. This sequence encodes CASSKPCWDTEAFF.

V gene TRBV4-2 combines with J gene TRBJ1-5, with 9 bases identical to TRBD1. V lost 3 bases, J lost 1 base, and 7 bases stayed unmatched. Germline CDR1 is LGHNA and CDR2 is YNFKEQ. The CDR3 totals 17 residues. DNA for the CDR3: TGTGCCAGCAGCCAGGTCGGGACAGGGAGAAGCAATCAGCCCCAGCATTTT. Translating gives CASSQVGTGRSNQPQHF.

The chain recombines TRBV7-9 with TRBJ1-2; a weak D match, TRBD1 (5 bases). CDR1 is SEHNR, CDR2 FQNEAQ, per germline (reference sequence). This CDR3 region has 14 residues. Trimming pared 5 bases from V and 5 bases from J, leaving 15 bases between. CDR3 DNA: TGTGCCAGCAGCCGGGGCCAGGAGGAGTATGGCTACACCTTC. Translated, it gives CASSRGQEEYGYTF.

The CDR3 coding sequence is TGTGCCAGCAGCTTAAAAGTAGGATTGGAGACCCAGTACTTC. Translating gives CASSLKVGLETQYF. This sequence joins TRBV7-3 and TRBJ2-5; D not certain. The V end lost 1 base, the J end lost 5 bases, and 11 bases lay between the germline ends. Germline values: CDR1 SGHTA, CDR2 FQGTGA. This CDR3 has 14 residues.

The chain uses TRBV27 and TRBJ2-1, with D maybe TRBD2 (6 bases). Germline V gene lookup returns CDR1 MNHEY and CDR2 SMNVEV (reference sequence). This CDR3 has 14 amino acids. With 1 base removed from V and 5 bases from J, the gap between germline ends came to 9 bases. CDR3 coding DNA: TGTGCCAGCAGTTTATTGGAGGGGAACAATGAGCAGTTCTTC. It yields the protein CASSLLEGNNEQFF.

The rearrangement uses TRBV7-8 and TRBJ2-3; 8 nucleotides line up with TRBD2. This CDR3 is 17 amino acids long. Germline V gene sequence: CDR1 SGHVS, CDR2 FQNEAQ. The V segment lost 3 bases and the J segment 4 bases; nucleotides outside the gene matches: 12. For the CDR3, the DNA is TGTGCCAGCAGCTTCCTCGGCGGGGGGCAGTTTGCAGATACGCAGTATTTT. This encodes CASSFLGGGQFADTQYF.

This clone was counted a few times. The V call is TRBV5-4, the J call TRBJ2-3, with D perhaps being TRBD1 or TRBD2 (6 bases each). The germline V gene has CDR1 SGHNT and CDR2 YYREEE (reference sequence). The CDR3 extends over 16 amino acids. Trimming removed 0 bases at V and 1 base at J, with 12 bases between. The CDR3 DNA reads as TGTGCCAGCAGCTTGGGGATAGGGGGGCGCACAGATACGCAGTATTTT. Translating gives CASSLGIGGRTDTQYF.

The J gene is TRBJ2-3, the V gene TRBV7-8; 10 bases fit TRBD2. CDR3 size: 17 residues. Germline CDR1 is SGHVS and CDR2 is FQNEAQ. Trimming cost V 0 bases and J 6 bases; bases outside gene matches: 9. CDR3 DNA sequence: TGTGCCAGCAGCTTAGCGTTCCAGCGGGGGGGTGGCGATACGCAGTATTTT. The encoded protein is CASSLAFQRGGGDTQYF.

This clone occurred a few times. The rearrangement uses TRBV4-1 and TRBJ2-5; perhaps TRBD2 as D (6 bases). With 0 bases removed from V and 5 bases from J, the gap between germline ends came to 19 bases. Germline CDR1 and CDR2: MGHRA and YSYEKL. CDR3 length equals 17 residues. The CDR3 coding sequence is TGCGCCAGCAGCCAAGAATCGGCGACTAGTCGGGCGGAGACCCAGTACTTC. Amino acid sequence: CASSQESATSRAETQYF.

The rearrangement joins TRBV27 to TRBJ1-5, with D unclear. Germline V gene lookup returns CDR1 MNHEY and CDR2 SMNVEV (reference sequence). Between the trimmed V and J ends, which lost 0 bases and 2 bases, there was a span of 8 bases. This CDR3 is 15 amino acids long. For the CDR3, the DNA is TGTGCCAGCAGTTTATCGTGGACGGGCAATCAGCCCCAGCATTTT. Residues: CASSLSWTGNQPQHF.

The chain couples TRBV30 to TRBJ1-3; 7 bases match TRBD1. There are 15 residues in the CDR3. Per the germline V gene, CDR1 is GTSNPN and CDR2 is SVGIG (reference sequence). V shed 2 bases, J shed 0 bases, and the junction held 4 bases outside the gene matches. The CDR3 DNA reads TGTGCCTGGAGTAAGGGGGCGATCTCTGGAAACACCATATATTTT. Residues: CAWSKGAISGNTIYF.

The CDR3 protein is CASSGAWAGNNYGYTF. CDR3 DNA: TGTGCCAGCAGTGGTGCCTGGGCGGGCAATAACTATGGCTACACCTTC. The V gene is TRBV27, the J gene TRBJ1-2; D not certain. V was shortened by 5 bases and J by 1 base, with 17 bases between the two germline ends. From germline, CDR1 is MNHEY and CDR2 SMNVEV (reference sequence). This CDR3 comprises 16 residues.

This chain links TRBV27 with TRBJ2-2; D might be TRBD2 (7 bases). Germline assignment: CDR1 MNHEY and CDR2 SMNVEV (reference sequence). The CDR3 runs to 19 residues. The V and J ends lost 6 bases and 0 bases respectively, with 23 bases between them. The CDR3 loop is CASSPLKEGGGANTGELFF. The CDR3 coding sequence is TGTGCCAGCAGCCCATTGAAAGAAGGGGGGGGCGCGAACACCGGGGAGCTGTTTTTT.

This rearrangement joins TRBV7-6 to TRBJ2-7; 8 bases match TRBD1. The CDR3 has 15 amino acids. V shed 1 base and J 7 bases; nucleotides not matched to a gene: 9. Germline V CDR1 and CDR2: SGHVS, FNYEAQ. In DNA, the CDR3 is TGTGCCAGCAGCTTAGATCCGGGACAGGTGGGAGAGCAGTACTTC. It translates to CASSLDPGQVGEQYF.